The source of this T cell receptor beta chain is a study of CD8 T cells in ankylosing spondylitis. The CDR3 runs to 17 residues. The J segment lost 6 bases and the V segment lost 5 bases, leaving 14 bases of the junction unmatched. Germline V gene sequence: CDR1 SGHTA, CDR2 FQGNSA. Overall study results and limits: Within matched ankylosing spondylitis synovial fluid, disease-linked clones were reportedly significantly enriched. In synovial fluid and blood from reactive arthritis, some motif variants were previously reported. Disease-linked clones had a CD8+ phenotype and relatively low frequency in peripheral blood.

Quantitative 5'-RACE was performed with molecular barcodes, and it yielded the TCR beta libraries. TCRdb ran MiXCR on the 5' RACE reads and lists one entry per CDR3 protein. Here the sample spans 220,000 or so distinct CDR3 sequences, roughly a tenth being singletons. This clonotype was detected ten times or more. The target antigen is unknown. Sample: blood, either unsorted or a sorted T cell fraction (not recorded which). This receptor was obtained from a male donor with ankylosing spondylitis or in good health (not recorded which). The V call is TRBV7-2, the J call TRBJ2-1; 9 nucleotides line up with TRBD2. The CDR3 spells CASSPRGGGLAPNEQFF. Here the CDR3 DNA reads TGTGCCAGCAGCCCCAGGGGGGGGGGACTAGCTCCCAATGAGCAGTTCTTC.